These 15 T cell receptor beta chains share one sample of origin, sequenced in a study of graft-versus-host responses after intestinal transplantation. These receptors have no identified antigens. TCRdb keeps only in-frame clones here, not all; method: immunoSEQ multiplex PCR. This table has 85,000 to 90,000 clones, about 91% appearing once. The material sequenced was unstimulated CD4+ T cells sorted from spleen or lymph node cells, taken before transplant. The receptors were sampled from a human donor who was the organ donor for an intestinal transplant.

This chain connects TRBV4-1 to TRBJ2-3, with 7 bases that match TRBD2. The CDR3 runs 17 residues. The V segment lost 0 bases and the J segment 6 bases; nucleotides outside the gene matches: 12. CDR1 and CDR2 from the germline V gene are MGHRA and YSYEKL. The CDR3 DNA is TGCGCCAGCAGCCAAGAGCCCAGGACTAGGCCCACCGATACGCAGTATTTT. Protein: CASSQEPRTRPTDTQYF.

The rearrangement links TRBV4-1 to TRBJ1-1; D is uncertain. This CDR3 is built from 15 residues. Germline V gene lookup returns CDR1 MGHRA and CDR2 YSYEKL. The V end was cut by 1 base, the J end by 0 bases, with 9 bases between. CDR3: CASSQVLILNTEAFF. DNA of the CDR3: TGCGCCAGCAGCCAAGTACTTATATTGAACACTGAAGCTTTCTTT.

This chain connects TRBV7-8 to TRBJ2-5, with 8 bases that match TRBD2. The CDR3 runs 16 residues. The V gene's germline CDR1 is SGHVS and CDR2 FQNEAQ. V dropped 5 bases and J dropped 5; count of bases not matched to a gene: 13. The CDR3 is CASSTQFLPGGETQYF. CDR3 in DNA: TGTGCCAGCAGCACGCAGTTTCTCCCGGGAGGGGAGACCCAGTACTTC.

The count of this clone is one. CDR3 protein: CASRGEQGLYEKLFF. Written as DNA, the CDR3 is TGTGCCAGCAGGGGAGAACAGGGATTATATGAAAAACTGTTTTTT. The chain combines TRBV28 with TRBJ1-4; maybe TRBD1 (6 bases). This CDR3 comprises 15 residues. In germline, CDR1 is MDHEN, CDR2 SYDVKM. V lost 6 bases and J lost 6, with 17 bases in between.

The genes are TRBV15 and TRBJ2-1; 9 nucleotides align to TRBD2. The CDR3 is 16 amino acids. The germline gives CDR1 LNHNV, CDR2 YYDKDF (reference sequence). V shed 0 bases, J shed 6 bases, and the junction held 6 bases outside the gene matches. This chain's CDR3 is CATSRDPAGGRNEQFF. For the CDR3, the DNA is TGTGCCACCAGCAGAGATCCGGCGGGGGGGCGCAATGAGCAGTTCTTC. The variable domain in full, completed from reference TRBV15 and TRBJ2-1, reads DAMVIQNPRYQVTQFGKPVTLSCSQTLNHNVMYWYQQKSSQAPKLLFHYYDKDFNNEADTPDNFQSRRPNTSFCFLDIRSPGLGDTAMYLCATSRDPAGGRNEQFFGPGTRLTVL.

This clone was seen once. V gene TRBV5-1 combines with J gene TRBJ2-7; 8 bases are shared with TRBD1. CDR3 length equals 14 residues. Germline V CDR1 and CDR2: SGHRS, YFSETQ. Trimming removed 4 bases from V and 3 bases from J; junction bases left unmatched: 6. The CDR3 coding sequence is TGCGCCAGCAGCAAGGGGGACAGGAGCTACGAGCAGTACTTC. Translation gives CASSKGDRSYEQYF.

The V and J genes are TRBV6-1 and TRBJ1-2, with 9 bases aligning to TRBD1. V trimming: 1 base; J trimming: 5 bases; junction bases outside the gene matches: 14. This CDR3 spans 18 amino acids. CDR1 is MNHNS, CDR2 SASEGT, per germline. CDR3 sequence reads: CASSEGYRDRAYAYGYTF. The CDR3 nucleotides read TGTGCCAGCAGTGAAGGTTACCGGGACAGGGCTTATGCGTATGGCTACACCTTC.

The rearrangement joins TRBV27 to TRBJ2-1; 7 nucleotides agree with TRBD1. CDR1 and CDR2 from the germline V gene are MNHEY and SMNVEV (reference sequence). Losses at the gene ends were 2 bases for V and 4 bases for J; bases not matched to a gene: 5. This CDR3 contains 15 residues. CDR3 DNA sequence: TGTGCCAGCAGTTTAACAAGGGGGCAGTACAATGAGCAGTTCTTC. Its translation is CASSLTRGQYNEQFF.

This clone was seen only once. The V gene is TRBV5-1, the J gene TRBJ1-1; D is unresolved. Germline V gene data show CDR1 as SGHRS and CDR2 as YFSETQ. The CDR3 consists of 12 residues. V shed 2 bases and J shed 2 bases, with 4 bases lying between them. The CDR3 sequence is CASSLANTEAFF. The CDR3 bases are TGCGCCAGCAGCTTAGCCAACACTGAAGCTTTCTTT.

The chain is built from TRBV5-1 and TRBJ2-7; 7 nucleotides match TRBD2. This CDR3 has 14 residues. The junction had 6 bases not matched to a gene; V was cut back by 4 bases and J by 2 bases. CDR1 and CDR2 (germline): SGHRS, YFSETQ. The CDR3 region has the DNA TGCGCCAGCAGCCCGGGGGGTAGCCCCTACGAGCAGTACTTC. Protein: CASSPGGSPYEQYF.

Comments on this clone: Without the conserved terminal phenylalanine or tryptophan, this CDR3 likely stems from a read error. Because the CDR3's place on the DNA is in doubt, the DNA is left out and the CDR3 is given as listed by TCRdb. This chain connects TRBV27 to TRBJ2-7; the DNA was not used to check the table's D call, TRBD1. The CDR3 adds up to 13 amino acids, both ends counted. From germline, CDR1 is MNHEY and CDR2 SMNVEV (reference sequence). CDR3 residues: CASSLSAGTGVSI.

The chain links TRBV2 to TRBJ1-3, with 7 bases matching TRBD1. Germline V gene data show CDR1 as SNHLY and CDR2 as FYNNEI. CDR3 size: 15 residues. V lost 6 bases, J lost 0 bases, and 5 bases stayed unmatched. The CDR3 sequence is CASSPGQYSGNTIYF. DNA of the CDR3: TGTGCCAGCAGCCCGGGACAGTACTCTGGAAACACCATATATTTT.

The chain uses TRBV11-2 and TRBJ1-2; TRBD1 is a possible D gene (6 bases). This CDR3 is 14 amino acids long. The V end lost 2 bases, the J end lost 8 bases, and 15 bases lay between the germline ends. From germline, CDR1 is SGHAT and CDR2 FQNNGV. CDR3 sequence: CASSLSGTQGGYTF. The CDR3 DNA follows: TGTGCCAGCAGCTTATCTGGGACACAGGGAGGCTACACCTTC.

The chain joins TRBV6-1 to TRBJ2-3, with D perhaps matching TRBD2 (6 bases). Germline CDR1 reads MNHNS; CDR2 reads SASEGT. V gave up 3 bases and J gave up 5 bases, with 15 bases separating them. The length of the CDR3 is 15 residues. CDR3 amino acids: CASSDRTRGGDTQYF. The CDR3 coding sequence is TGTGCCAGCAGTGACAGGACCCGGGGAGGAGATACGCAGTATTTT.

The chain couples TRBV4-1 to TRBJ2-4, with 7 bases matching TRBD1. V lost 1 base to trimming and J lost 0 bases; unmatched junction nucleotides: 9. CDR1 MGHRA and CDR2 YSYEKL come from the germline V gene. The CDR3 sequence is 18 residues long. The CDR3 sequence: CASSQGFVGTVAKNIQYF. CDR3 in DNA: TGCGCCAGCAGCCAAGGGTTCGTCGGGACAGTAGCCAAAAACATTCAGTACTTC.